This T cell receptor beta chain was observed in a study of regulatory T cells in long-lasting Graves disease. Time point specified: newly diagnosed GD, antithyroid drugs for less than 3 months. RNA isolated from PBMCs was used to make the TCR library. Looked up from germline, CDR1 is DFQATT and CDR2 is SNEGSKA (reference sequence). V lost 1 base and J 0 bases, leaving 11 bases between the germline ends. This CDR3 has 15 amino acids. The TCR beta library used iRepertoire HTBI primers with Arm-PCR amplification of CDR3. From the multiplex PCR reads, TCRdb called clonotypes with MiXCR, one entry per CDR3 protein. The sample contains roughly 610,000 distinct CDR3 sequences, about 15% of which appear only once. This clonotype was counted at least ten times. What it recognizes is unknown. Whole-study results and caveats: Persistent cases of Graves' showed reduced TCR diversity relative to newly diagnosed patients.

Separately, the same data were catalogued under a study of T cells in Graves' hyperthyroidism and ophthalmopathy. That study adds: The hyperthyroidism patients had all been newly diagnosed, and their disease duration was under 2 months. Their ages ranged from 18 to 65 years. TCR CDR3 regions were first amplified by RT-PCR with HTBI primers.

This TCR came from a woman aged 25 to 39 with Graves disease. The sample consisted of peripheral blood mononuclear cells (PBMCs), taken at new diagnosis, from a patient treated with antithyroid drugs. This sequence joins TRBV20-1 and TRBJ2-3; the D is unclear. CDR3 nucleotides: TGCAGTGCTAGAGGCCAAACGGGCAGCACAGATACGCAGTATTTT. As protein: CSARGQTGSTDTQYF.